This T cell receptor (beta chain) was retrieved from a study of CD8+ T cells in alopecia areata. The authors extracted RNA and reverse transcribed it into cDNA as the sequencing template. Sequenced by immunoSEQ multiplex PCR; TCRdb stores in-frame clones only, minus some. The repertoire holds roughly 190,000 clones, with less than 65% as singletons. Regarding treatment: oral pan-JAK inhibitor, 5-10 mg twice daily. CDR3 length equals 16 residues. The V segment lost 6 bases and the J segment 1 base; nucleotides outside the gene matches: 5. The germline gives CDR1 SGHRS, CDR2 YFSETQ. The TCR originated in a human donor with alopecia areata. The chain employs TRBV5-1 and TRBJ2-2, with 11 nucleotides matching TRBD2. The sample here was CD4+ T cells sorted from blood, taken at week 24, from a patient treated with tofacitinib. The DNA of the CDR3 is TGCGCCAGCACCCCCCTAGCGGGGGGGAACACCGGGGAGCTGTTTTTT. As protein: CASTPLAGGNTGELFF.